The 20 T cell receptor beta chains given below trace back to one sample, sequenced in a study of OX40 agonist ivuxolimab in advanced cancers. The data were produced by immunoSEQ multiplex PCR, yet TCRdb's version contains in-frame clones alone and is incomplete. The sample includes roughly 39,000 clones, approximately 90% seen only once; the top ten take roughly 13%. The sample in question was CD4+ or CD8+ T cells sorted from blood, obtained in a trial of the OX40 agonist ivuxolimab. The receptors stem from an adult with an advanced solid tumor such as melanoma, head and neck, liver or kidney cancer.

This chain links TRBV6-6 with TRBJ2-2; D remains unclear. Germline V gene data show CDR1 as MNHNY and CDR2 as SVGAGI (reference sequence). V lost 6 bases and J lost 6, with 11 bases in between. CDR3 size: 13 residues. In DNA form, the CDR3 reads TGTGCCAGCAGGTCACTCTACGCCGGGGAGCTGTTTTTT. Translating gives CASRSLYAGELFF.

This chain's CDR3 is CASKRDNSNQPQHF. DNA for the CDR3: TGTGCCAGCAAACGGGACAATAGCAATCAGCCCCAGCATTTT. The genes are TRBV28 and TRBJ1-5, with D perhaps TRBD1 (6 bases). Per the germline V gene, CDR1 is MDHEN and CDR2 is SYDVKM. Trimming removed 7 bases at V and 0 bases at J, with 10 bases between. This CDR3 is built from 14 residues.

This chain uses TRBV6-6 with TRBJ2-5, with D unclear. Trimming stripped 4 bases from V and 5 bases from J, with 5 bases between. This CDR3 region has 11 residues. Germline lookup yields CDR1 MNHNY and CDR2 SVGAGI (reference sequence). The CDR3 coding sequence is TGTGCCAGCAGTTTAACCGAGACCCAGTACTTC. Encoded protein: CASSLTETQYF.

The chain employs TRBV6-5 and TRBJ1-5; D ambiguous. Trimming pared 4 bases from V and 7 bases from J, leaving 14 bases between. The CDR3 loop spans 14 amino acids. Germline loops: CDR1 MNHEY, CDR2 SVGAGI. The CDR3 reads CASSSLEGRQPQHF. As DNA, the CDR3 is TGTGCCAGCAGTTCTCTGGAGGGCCGCCAGCCCCAGCATTTT.

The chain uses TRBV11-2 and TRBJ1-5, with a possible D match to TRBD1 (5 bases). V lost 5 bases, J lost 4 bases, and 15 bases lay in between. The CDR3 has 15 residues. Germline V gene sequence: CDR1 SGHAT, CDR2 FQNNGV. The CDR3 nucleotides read TGTGCCAGCAGCCCCGGGGCGGCCTGGAATCAGCCCCAGCATTTT. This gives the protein CASSPGAAWNQPQHF.

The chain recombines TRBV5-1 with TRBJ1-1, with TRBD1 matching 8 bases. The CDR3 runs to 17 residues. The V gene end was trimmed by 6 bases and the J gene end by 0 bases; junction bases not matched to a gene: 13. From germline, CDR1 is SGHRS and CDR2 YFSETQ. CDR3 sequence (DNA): TGCGCCAGCACCTCCATAGGGACAGGTACCATGAACACTGAAGCTTTCTTT. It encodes CASTSIGTGTMNTEAFF.

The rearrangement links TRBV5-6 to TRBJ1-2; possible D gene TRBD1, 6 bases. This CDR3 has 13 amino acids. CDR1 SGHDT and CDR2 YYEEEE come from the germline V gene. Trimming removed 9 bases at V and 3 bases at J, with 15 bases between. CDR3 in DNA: TGTGCCACCCAAGGGGGAGTCGACTATGGCTACACCTTC. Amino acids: CATQGGVDYGYTF.

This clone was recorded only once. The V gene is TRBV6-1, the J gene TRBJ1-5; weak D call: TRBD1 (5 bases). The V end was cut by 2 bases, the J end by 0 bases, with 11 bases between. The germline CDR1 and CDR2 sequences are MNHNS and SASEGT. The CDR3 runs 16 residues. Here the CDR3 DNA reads TGTGCCAGCAGTGAATCGACAGCCTATAGCAATCAGCCCCAGCATTTT. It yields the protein CASSESTAYSNQPQHF.

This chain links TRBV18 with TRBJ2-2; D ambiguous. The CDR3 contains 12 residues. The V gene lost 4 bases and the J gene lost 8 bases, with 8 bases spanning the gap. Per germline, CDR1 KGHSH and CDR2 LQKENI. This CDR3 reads CASSLWIGELFF. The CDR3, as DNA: TGTGCCAGCTCACTCTGGATTGGGGAGCTGTTTTTT.

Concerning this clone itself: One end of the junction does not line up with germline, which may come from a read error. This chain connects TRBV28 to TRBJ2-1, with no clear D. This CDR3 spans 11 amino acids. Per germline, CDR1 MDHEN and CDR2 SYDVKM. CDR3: CASSFNVARVF. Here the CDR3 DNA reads TGTGCCAGCAGTTTTAACGTAGCTCGGGTCTTC.

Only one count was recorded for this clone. The CDR3: CASSLGAIEKLFF. Here the CDR3 DNA reads TGTGCCAGCAGCTTGGGGGCGATTGAAAAACTGTTTTTT. This chain uses TRBV14 with TRBJ1-4, with D possibly being TRBD1 (6 bases). V was cut by 5 bases and J by 7 bases, with 11 bases left in between. Germline V gene sequence: CDR1 SGHDN, CDR2 FVKESK. CDR3 length: 13 amino acids.

CDR3 protein: CASSYTLPHYEQYF. CDR3 sequence (DNA): TGTGCCAGCAGTTATACCCTACCACACTACGAGCAGTACTTC. The chain combines TRBV6-6 with TRBJ2-7, with D uncertain. Germline V gene lookup returns CDR1 MNHNY and CDR2 SVGAGI (reference sequence). Deletions cut 3 bases from V and 3 bases from J, with 12 bases between. This CDR3 region has 14 residues.

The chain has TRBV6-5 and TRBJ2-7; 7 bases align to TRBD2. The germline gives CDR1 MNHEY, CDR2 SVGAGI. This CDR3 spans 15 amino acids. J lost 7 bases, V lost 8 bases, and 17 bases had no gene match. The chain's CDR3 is CASGLEAGSPLEQYF. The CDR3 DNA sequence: TGTGCCAGCGGCCTTGAAGCGGGATCGCCTCTGGAGCAGTACTTC.

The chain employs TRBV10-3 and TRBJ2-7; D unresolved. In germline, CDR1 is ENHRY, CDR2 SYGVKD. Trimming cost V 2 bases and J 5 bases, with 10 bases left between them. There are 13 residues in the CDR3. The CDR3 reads CAISEPNLNEQYF. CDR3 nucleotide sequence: TGTGCCATCAGTGAGCCGAACCTAAACGAGCAGTACTTC.

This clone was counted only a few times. The CDR3 region is CASSEDGQPQHF. CDR3 in DNA: TGTGCCAGCAGTGAGGACGGTCAGCCCCAGCATTTT. This chain joins TRBV2 and TRBJ1-5; no clear D gene. Germline V gives CDR1 SNHLY, CDR2 FYNNEI. The V and J ends lost 3 bases and 6 bases respectively, with 6 bases between them. The CDR3 has 12 amino acids.

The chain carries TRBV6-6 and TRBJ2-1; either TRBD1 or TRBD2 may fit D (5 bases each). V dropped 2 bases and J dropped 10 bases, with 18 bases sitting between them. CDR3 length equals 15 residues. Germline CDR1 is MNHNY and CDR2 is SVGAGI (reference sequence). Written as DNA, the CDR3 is TGTGCCAGCAGTTACGTGGGGCAAGCGGCCGGGGAGCAGTTCTTC. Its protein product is CASSYVGQAAGEQFF.

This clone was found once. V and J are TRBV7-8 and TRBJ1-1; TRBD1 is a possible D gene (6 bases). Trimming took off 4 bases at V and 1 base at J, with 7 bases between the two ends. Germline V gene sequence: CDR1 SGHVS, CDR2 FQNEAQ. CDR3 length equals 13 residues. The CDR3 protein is CASSWTANTEAFF. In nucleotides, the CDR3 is TGTGCCAGCAGCTGGACAGCGAACACTGAAGCTTTCTTT.

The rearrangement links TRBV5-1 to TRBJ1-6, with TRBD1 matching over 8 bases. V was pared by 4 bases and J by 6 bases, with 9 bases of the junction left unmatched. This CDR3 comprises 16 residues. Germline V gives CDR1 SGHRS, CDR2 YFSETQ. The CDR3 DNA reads TGCGCCAGCAGCCCAGGGGGCCGCGCGGCTAATTCACCCCTCCACTTT. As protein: CASSPGGRAANSPLHF.

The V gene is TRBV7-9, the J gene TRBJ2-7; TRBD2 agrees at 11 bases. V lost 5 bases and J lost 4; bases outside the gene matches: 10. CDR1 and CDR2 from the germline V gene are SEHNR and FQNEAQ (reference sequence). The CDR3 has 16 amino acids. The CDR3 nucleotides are TGTGCCAGCAGCCCCCTTGGGACTAGCGGTGGTTACGAGCAGTACTTC. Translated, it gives CASSPLGTSGGYEQYF.

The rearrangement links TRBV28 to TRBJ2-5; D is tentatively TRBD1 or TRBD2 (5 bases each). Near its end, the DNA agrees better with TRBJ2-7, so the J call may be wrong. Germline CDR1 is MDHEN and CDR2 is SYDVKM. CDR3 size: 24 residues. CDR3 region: CASSLLAATRTAGRIGLRGYEQYF. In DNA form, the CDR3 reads TGTGCCAGCAGTTTATTAGCCGCTACACGTACGGCAGGGCGGATCGGGTTACGGGGCTACGAGCAGTACTTC.